The rows below give T cell receptor beta chains drawn from one sample of a study of cytomegalovirus exposure and HLA in healthy donors. Sequenced by immunoSEQ multiplex PCR; TCRdb stores in-frame clones only, minus some. In the table there are over 65,000 clones, 80% to 90% of which are singletons. Sequenced material: PBMCs. Source of these receptors: a woman aged 30 to 39 in good health and CMV-seronegative. Both conserved end residues are part of each CDR3. Each record gives: D gene, clone size, V gene, J gene, CDR3 DNA, CDR3 protein. The D gene is left open where the match is weak. Expanded clones get a size class; other rows say once, few or many, or leave the size out.

d_gene: .
abundance: .
v_gene: TRBV9
j_gene: TRBJ2-7
CDR3nt: TGTGCCAGCAGCGTAGTCCCAGGGTTGGCCTACGAGCAGTACTTC
CDR3aa: CASSVVPGLAYEQYF

d_gene: TRBD1
abundance: .
v_gene: TRBV19
j_gene: TRBJ1-2
CDR3nt: TGTGCCAGTAGAACCGACAGGGTGGGACATGGCTACACCTTC
CDR3aa: CASRTDRVGHGYTF

d_gene: TRBD1
abundance: once
v_gene: TRBV18
j_gene: TRBJ2-3
CDR3nt: TGTGCCAGCTCACCCCTTAGGGACAGGATGGAAAATACGCAGTATTTT
CDR3aa: CASSPLRDRMENTQYF

d_gene: .
abundance: .
v_gene: TRBV19
j_gene: TRBJ1-2
CDR3nt: TGTGCCAGTAGTTCTCCGGGACTCACTGCGCGCGGCTACACCTTC
CDR3aa: CASSSPGLTARGYTF

d_gene: TRBD2
abundance: .
v_gene: TRBV10-3
j_gene: TRBJ2-7
CDR3nt: TGTGCCACTTCGACTAGCGCGTCCTACGAGCAGTACTTC
CDR3aa: CATSTSASYEQYF

d_gene: .
abundance: .
v_gene: TRBV7-2
j_gene: TRBJ2-3
CDR3nt: TGTGCCAGCAGCTTAGTCTCAGATACGCAGTATTTT
CDR3aa: CASSLVSDTQYF

d_gene: .
abundance: .
v_gene: TRBV19
j_gene: TRBJ1-6
CDR3nt: TGTGCCAGTAGGCACGGGTTAGATAATTCACCCCTCCACTTT
CDR3aa: CASRHGLDNSPLHF

d_gene: TRBD1
abundance: .
v_gene: TRBV27
j_gene: TRBJ2-7
CDR3nt: TGTGCCAGCAGCTTAGGGACAGGTGCCTACGAGCAGTACTTC
CDR3aa: CASSLGTGAYEQYF

d_gene: .
abundance: .
v_gene: TRBV6-1
j_gene: TRBJ1-6
CDR3nt: TGTGCCAGCAGTCCCGACAAGGTCAGTTCACCCCTCCACTTT
CDR3aa: CASSPDKVSSPLHF

d_gene: TRBD1
abundance: .
v_gene: TRBV7-9
j_gene: TRBJ2-7
CDR3nt: TGTGCCAGCAGCTTAGCCCAGACAGGGGGTATCGACGAGCAGTACTTC
CDR3aa: CASSLAQTGGIDEQYF

d_gene: TRBD1
abundance: .
v_gene: TRBV19
j_gene: TRBJ1-1
CDR3nt: TGTGCCAGTAGTATAGAGAGGACAGGGGGACGAACTGAAGCTTTCTTT
CDR3aa: CASSIERTGGRTEAFF

d_gene: .
abundance: .
v_gene: TRBV15
j_gene: TRBJ1-2
CDR3nt: TGTGCCACCTCCGGCTGGGGGGGCTCTAACTATGGCTACACCTTC
CDR3aa: CATSGWGGSNYGYTF

d_gene: TRBD2
abundance: .
v_gene: TRBV7-2
j_gene: TRBJ2-7
CDR3nt: TGTGCCAGCAGCTTAACTTCCGGGACTAGAATGGGGCAGTACTTC
CDR3aa: CASSLTSGTRMGQYF

d_gene: TRBD2
abundance: few
v_gene: TRBV13
j_gene: TRBJ2-7
CDR3nt: TGTGCCAGCAGCTTACTACTAGCGGGTTACGAGCAGTACTTC
CDR3aa: CASSLLLAGYEQYF

d_gene: .
abundance: few
v_gene: TRBV18
j_gene: TRBJ2-3
CDR3nt: TGTGCCAGCTCCCCTCCAGGGATCTACGGCGCAGATACGCAGTATTTT
CDR3aa: CASSPPGIYGADTQYF

d_gene: .
abundance: .
v_gene: TRBV6-5
j_gene: TRBJ1-4
CDR3nt: TGTGCCAGCAGACCCCTCCGGGACATTAATGAAAAACTGTTTTTT
CDR3aa: CASRPLRDINEKLFF

d_gene: .
abundance: .
v_gene: TRBV19
j_gene: TRBJ1-1
CDR3nt: TGTGCCAGTAGTATTGTCTTACGGGAGAACACTGAAGCTTTCTTT
CDR3aa: CASSIVLRENTEAFF

d_gene: TRBD1
abundance: .
v_gene: TRBV7-2
j_gene: TRBJ2-3
CDR3nt: TGTGCCAGCAGCTTAGTATCAGGGGGCGAAGATACGCAGTATTTT
CDR3aa: CASSLVSGGEDTQYF

d_gene: .
abundance: few
v_gene: TRBV11-3
j_gene: TRBJ2-2
CDR3nt: TGTGCCAGCAGCCCAGGGGGGCGAACCGGGGAGCTGTTTTTT
CDR3aa: CASSPGGRTGELFF

d_gene: TRBD2
abundance: .
v_gene: TRBV7-2
j_gene: TRBJ2-1
CDR3nt: TGTGCCAGCACCATCGGACTAGCGGGGTACAATGAGCAGTTCTTC
CDR3aa: CASTIGLAGYNEQFF